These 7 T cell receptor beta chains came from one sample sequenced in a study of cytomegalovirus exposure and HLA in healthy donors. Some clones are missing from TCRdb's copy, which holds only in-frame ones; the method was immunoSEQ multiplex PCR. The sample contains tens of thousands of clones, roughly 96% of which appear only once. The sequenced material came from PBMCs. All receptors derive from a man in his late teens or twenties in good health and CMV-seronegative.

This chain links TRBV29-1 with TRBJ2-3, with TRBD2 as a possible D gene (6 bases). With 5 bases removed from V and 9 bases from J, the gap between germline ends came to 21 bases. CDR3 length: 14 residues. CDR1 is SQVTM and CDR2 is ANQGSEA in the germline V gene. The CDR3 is CSVKISGDGGTQYF. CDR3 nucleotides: TGCAGCGTTAAAATTTCCGGGGACGGAGGGACGCAGTATTTT.

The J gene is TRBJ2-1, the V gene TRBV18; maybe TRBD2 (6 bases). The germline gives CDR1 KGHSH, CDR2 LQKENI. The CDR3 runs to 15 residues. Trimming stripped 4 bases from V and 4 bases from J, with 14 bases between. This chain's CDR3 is CASSLGIAVYNEQFF. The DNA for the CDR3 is TGTGCCAGCTCACTCGGGATAGCGGTATACAATGAGCAGTTCTTC.

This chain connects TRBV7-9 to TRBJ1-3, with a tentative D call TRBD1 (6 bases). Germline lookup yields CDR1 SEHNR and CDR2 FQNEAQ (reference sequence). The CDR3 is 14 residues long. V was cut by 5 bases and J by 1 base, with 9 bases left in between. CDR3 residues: CASSPRGSGNTIYF. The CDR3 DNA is TGTGCCAGCAGCCCCAGGGGATCTGGAAACACCATATATTTT.

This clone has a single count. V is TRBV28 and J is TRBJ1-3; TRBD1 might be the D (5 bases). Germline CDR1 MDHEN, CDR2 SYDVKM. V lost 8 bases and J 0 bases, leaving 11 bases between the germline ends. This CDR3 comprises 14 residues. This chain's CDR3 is CASSDRLSGNTIYF. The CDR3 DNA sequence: TGTGCCAGCTCAGACAGACTCTCTGGAAACACCATATATTTT. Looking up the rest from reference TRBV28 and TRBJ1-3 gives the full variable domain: DVKVTQSSRYLVKRTGEKVFLECVQDMDHENMFWYRQDPGLGLRLIYFSYDVKMKEKGDIPEGYSVSREKKERFSLILESASTNQTSMYLCASSDRLSGNTIYFGEGSWLTVV.

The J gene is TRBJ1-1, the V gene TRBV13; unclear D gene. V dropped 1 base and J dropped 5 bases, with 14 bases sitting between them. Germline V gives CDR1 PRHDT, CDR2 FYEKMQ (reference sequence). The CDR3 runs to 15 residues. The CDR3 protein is CASSLDQVLRTEAFF. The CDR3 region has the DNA TGTGCCAGCAGCTTAGATCAGGTCCTTCGGACTGAAGCTTTCTTT.

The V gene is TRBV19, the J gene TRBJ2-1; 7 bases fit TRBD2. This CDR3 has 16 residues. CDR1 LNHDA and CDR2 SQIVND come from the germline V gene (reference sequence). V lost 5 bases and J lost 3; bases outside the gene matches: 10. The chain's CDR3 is CASSAPGREYYNEQFF. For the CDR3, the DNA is TGTGCCAGTAGTGCCCCTGGGAGGGAGTACTACAATGAGCAGTTCTTC.

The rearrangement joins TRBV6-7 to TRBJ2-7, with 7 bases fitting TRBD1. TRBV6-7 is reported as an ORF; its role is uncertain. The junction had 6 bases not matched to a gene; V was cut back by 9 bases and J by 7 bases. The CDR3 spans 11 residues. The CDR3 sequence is CASDRVREQYV. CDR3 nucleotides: TGTGCCAGTGACAGGGTCCGAGAGCAGTACGTC.